This T cell receptor (beta chain) comes out of a study of tumor-infiltrating lymphocytes in oesophageal squamous cell carcinoma. In its sample, this clonotype was seen a few times. Per the germline V gene, CDR1 is MNHNY and CDR2 is SVGAGI (reference sequence). CDR3 length: 15 amino acids. The ends were cut back, 0 bases at V and 10 bases at J, with 16 bases in the middle. MiXCR, applied by TCRdb to the PCR reads, yields one record per CDR3 protein. The sample lists just over 15,000 distinct CDR3 sequences, around 50% occurring once. Sequenced material: esophageal tumor tissue. The TCR was taken from a male donor with esophageal squamous cell carcinoma. This rearrangement joins TRBV6-6 to TRBJ2-1; D gene ambiguous. CDR3 protein: CASSYSMSGVEEQFF. Here the CDR3 DNA reads TGTGCCAGCAGTTACTCGATGAGTGGTGTGGAAGAGCAGTTCTTC.